The clone carrying this T cell receptor beta chain has just one count. What it binds is not known. The sample is drawn from a study of T cell responses to AZD1222 COVID-19 vaccine. Researchers grouped second doses given at about 4 or about 12 weeks into one pool. Repertoires were generated with immunoSEQ multiplex PCR, while TCRdb's copy carries only in-frame clones and drops some. The sample gives approximately 89,000 clones, 85% to 90% of which show up once; about 6% is in the top ten. This CDR3 region has 16 residues. The trim removed 2 bases at V and 2 bases at J, leaving 4 bases unmatched. In germline, CDR1 is MNHNS, CDR2 SASEGT. Findings of the study overall: The donors showed a predominance of white British ancestry and of females, with possible underestimation of clonal diversity.

This chain uses TRBV6-1 with TRBJ2-1, with 9 bases fitting TRBD2. This sample comprised peripheral blood, obtained 28 days after the second AZD1222 dose. The clonotype was recovered from an adult who received the AZD1222 COVID-19 vaccine. CDR3 DNA sequence: TGTGCCAGCAGTGAAAGTAGCGGGGGCCCCTACAATGAGCAGTTCTTC. Its translation: CASSESSGGPYNEQFF.